This T cell receptor beta chain was captured in a study of a mutant IDH1 vaccine in newly diagnosed glioma. Study results and caveats: Pseudoprogression seemingly bore no relation to changes in top peripheral T cell clonotypes. Researchers report vaccine-induced immune responses in approximately 95% of patients.

Profiled with immunoSEQ multiplex PCR; TCRdb holds only in-frame clones, not every one. The sample lists tens of thousands of clones, around four fifths occurring once. The germline V gene has CDR1 SGHVS and CDR2 FNYEAQ. CDR3 length: 14 amino acids. The ends were cut back, 3 bases at V and 2 bases at J, with 11 bases in the middle. Only one count was recorded for this clone. The antigen remains undetermined. Indicated time point: baseline, week 1 (first vaccination visit). Noted treatment: pre-vaccination baseline after standard-of-care therapy. The sample in question was peripheral blood mononuclear cells (PBMCs), obtained from a glioma patient treated with radiotherapy, temozolomide or both. The chain has TRBV7-6 and TRBJ2-7, with D maybe TRBD2 (5 bases). This TCR derives from a woman between 18 and 29 years old with glioma. Some clones in this sample may be carry-over from other donors' samples. CDR3 sequence: CASSLAYGTYEQYF. The CDR3 DNA sequence: TGTGCCAGCAGCTTGGCGTACGGGACCTACGAGCAGTACTTC.